Shown below are 28 T cell receptor beta chains from a single sample sequenced in a study of blood T cell repertoires in COVID-19. Clones were read by immunoSEQ multiplex PCR, and TCRdb kept only the in-frame ones, dropping some. The data contain roughly 440,000 clones, about 91% of them singletons. The specimen sequenced was peripheral blood. The receptors come from a woman between 50 and 59 years old with COVID-19, enrolled during active disease.

This chain joins TRBV5-6 and TRBJ1-2; D might be TRBD1 (5 bases). The V end was cut by 3 bases, the J end by 2 bases, with 11 bases between. The CDR3 length is 14 residues. Germline CDR1 and CDR2: SGHDT and YYEEEE. The CDR3 DNA reads TGTGCCAGCAGCTGGGATGACAGAAACTATGGCTACACCTTC. Its protein product is CASSWDDRNYGYTF.

The chain carries TRBV5-4 and TRBJ2-3; D remains unclear. From germline, CDR1 is SGHNT and CDR2 YYREEE (reference sequence). V was trimmed by 4 bases and J by 5 bases, leaving 14 bases between them. CDR3 size: 14 residues. The CDR3 sequence: CASSDVRTEDTQYF. CDR3 coding DNA: TGTGCCAGCAGCGATGTGCGAACAGAAGATACGCAGTATTTT.

V gene TRBV7-2 combines with J gene TRBJ2-1; D may be TRBD2 (7 bases). Trimming removed 1 base at V and 0 bases at J, with 10 bases between. Germline CDR1 and CDR2: SGHTA and FQGNSA. CDR3 length equals 16 residues. This CDR3 is CASSLVRGASYNEQFF. Written as DNA, the CDR3 is TGTGCCAGCAGCTTAGTACGGGGGGCCTCCTACAATGAGCAGTTCTTC.

This rearrangement joins TRBV27 to TRBJ1-2; TRBD1 aligns across 7 bases. Germline V CDR1 and CDR2: MNHEY, SMNVEV (reference sequence). The CDR3 is 13 residues long. Trimming took 5 bases from V and 4 from J; bases not matched to a gene: 4. The CDR3 is CASSTGVGYGYTF. Written as DNA, the CDR3 is TGTGCCAGCAGTACAGGGGTGGGCTATGGCTACACCTTC.

This chain uses TRBV28 with TRBJ2-3; D may be TRBD1 (6 bases). Germline lookup yields CDR1 MDHEN and CDR2 SYDVKM. The CDR3 length is 18 residues. V lost 8 bases, J lost 1 base, and 25 bases lay in between. The CDR3 here is CASLGVQQQGPRTDTQYF. The DNA of the CDR3 is TGTGCCAGCCTGGGTGTACAACAACAGGGACCTCGCACAGATACGCAGTATTTT.

The rearrangement joins TRBV28 to TRBJ2-7, with 7 positions matching TRBD1. Germline CDR1 and CDR2: MDHEN and SYDVKM. J lost 9 bases, V lost 7 bases, and 12 bases had no gene match. The CDR3 is 13 residues long. CDR3 sequence: CASTFSGGRGQYF. CDR3 DNA: TGTGCCAGCACCTTCTCAGGGGGTCGAGGGCAGTACTTC.

On this clone itself: The same CDR3 arises from other DNA sequences in this sample as well. CDR3 amino acids: CASRGGGGQPQHF. CDR3 in DNA: TGTGCCAGCAGGGGAGGGGGGGGTCAGCCCCAGCATTTT. J is TRBJ1-5 and V is TRBV2, with D possibly matching TRBD1 (6 bases). This CDR3 has 13 residues. The germline V gene has CDR1 SNHLY and CDR2 FYNNEI. The V gene lost 6 bases and the J gene lost 6 bases, with 12 bases spanning the gap.

This chain joins TRBV5-6 and TRBJ1-2, with TRBD1 identical over 7 bases. Per germline, CDR1 SGHDT and CDR2 YYEEEE. J lost 6 bases, V lost 4 bases, and 9 bases had no gene match. The CDR3 runs 14 residues. CDR3 bases: TGTGCCAGCAGCCCCGGGACAGCCCTAAATGGCTACACCTTC. It is translated as CASSPGTALNGYTF.

The CDR3 nucleotides are TGTGCCAGCAGGGGGGCGTCACTCTTAAAGAACACTGAAGCTTTCTTT. Translation: CASRGASLLKNTEAFF. This chain connects TRBV6-6 to TRBJ1-1, with D possibly TRBD1 on 6 matching bases. Germline CDR1 reads MNHNY; CDR2 reads SVGAGI (reference sequence). Trimming took off 6 bases at V and 1 base at J, with 18 bases between the two ends. This CDR3 has 16 residues.

The chain recombines TRBV27 with TRBJ2-3; 7 nucleotides line up with TRBD2. The CDR3 is 15 amino acids. J was trimmed by 4 bases and V by 3 bases; bases with no gene match: 7. Germline CDR1 reads MNHEY; CDR2 reads SMNVEV (reference sequence). The CDR3 DNA reads as TGTGCCAGCAGTTTTATCCGGACTAGGGCAGATACGCAGTATTTT. Translating it yields CASSFIRTRADTQYF.

The CDR3 DNA sequence: TGCGCCAGCAGCCTACTCTCACAGGGGCAGAATGAAAAACTGTTTTTT. It specifies CASSLLSQGQNEKLFF. This chain links TRBV5-1 with TRBJ1-4, with TRBD1 matching over 7 bases. The V gene end was trimmed by 4 bases and the J gene end by 5 bases; junction bases not matched to a gene: 11. Per the germline V gene, CDR1 is SGHRS and CDR2 is YFSETQ. CDR3 length: 16 residues.

The chain has TRBV5-1 and TRBJ1-4; the D is unclear. The CDR3 is 16 amino acids. V dropped 4 bases and J dropped 4 bases, with 17 bases sitting between them. The germline CDR1 and CDR2 sequences are SGHRS and YFSETQ. The CDR3 protein is CASSPNLQANNEKLFF. DNA for the CDR3: TGCGCCAGCAGCCCGAACCTGCAGGCCAATAATGAAAAACTGTTTTTT.

The V call is TRBV19, the J call TRBJ1-5; a possible D gene is TRBD1 (5 bases). The CDR3 runs to 15 residues. V was trimmed by 5 bases and J by 3 bases, leaving 14 bases between them. Germline V gene lookup returns CDR1 LNHDA and CDR2 SQIVND (reference sequence). The CDR3 bases are TGTGCCAGTAGTCCTGTCACAGGTTTCAATCAGCCCCAGCATTTT. Translating gives CASSPVTGFNQPQHF.

In this sample, this clone turned up a few times. This same CDR3 is encoded by further DNA sequences in the sample. The chain recombines TRBV11-2 with TRBJ2-7; D might be TRBD2 (5 bases). The V end lost 2 bases, the J end lost 3 bases, and 8 bases lay between the germline ends. Germline CDR1 reads SGHAT; CDR2 reads FQNNGV. CDR3 length: 13 residues. As DNA, the CDR3 is TGTGCCAGCAGCTTACAACGGGACTACGAGCAGTACTTC. Residues: CASSLQRDYEQYF.

The rearrangement uses TRBV11-2 and TRBJ2-3, with a possible D match to TRBD2 (6 bases). The germline V gene encodes CDR1 SGHAT and CDR2 FQNNGV. V lost 5 bases and J lost 0, with 12 bases in between. The CDR3 consists of 15 residues. DNA for the CDR3: TGTGCCAGCAGCCCGGACTACTCTAGCACAGATACGCAGTATTTT. Its protein is CASSPDYSSTDTQYF.

The V and J genes are TRBV7-9 and TRBJ1-6; 7 bases map to TRBD1. V shed 5 bases and J 9 bases; nucleotides not matched to a gene: 13. Germline values: CDR1 SEHNR, CDR2 FQNEAQ (reference sequence). This CDR3 contains 16 residues. For the CDR3, the DNA is TGTGCCAGCAGCCCCACGATGACAGGGACGGGTTCACCCCTCCACTTT. This sequence encodes CASSPTMTGTGSPLHF.

Concerning this clone: Other DNA sequences from this sample encode an identical CDR3 as well. This chain links TRBV19 with TRBJ1-1; D unresolved. CDR3 size: 13 residues. The germline V and J ends were trimmed by 5 bases and 2 bases, with 9 bases remaining between them. The germline CDR1 and CDR2 sequences are LNHDA and SQIVND (reference sequence). The CDR3 here is CASSRELNTEAFF. CDR3 DNA: TGTGCCAGTAGTCGGGAGTTAAACACTGAAGCTTTCTTT. The whole variable domain, filled in from reference TRBV19 and TRBJ1-1, reads DGGITQSPKYLFRKEGQNVTLSCEQNLNHDAMYWYRQDPGQGLRLIYYSQIVNDFQKGDIAEGYSVSREKKESFPLTVTSAQKNPTAFYLCASSRELNTEAFFGQGTRLTVV.

The chain employs TRBV12-3 or TRBV12-4 and TRBJ1-1; D unclear. The CDR3 runs 13 residues. Deletions cut 6 bases from V and 0 bases from J, with 8 bases between. The CDR3 region is CASRRRVNTEAFF. The CDR3 nucleotides are TGTGCCAGCAGACGACGGGTGAACACTGAAGCTTTCTTT.

V is TRBV5-6 and J is TRBJ1-3; the D gene is possibly TRBD1 (5 bases). This CDR3 is 14 amino acids long. Trimming took 4 bases from V and 0 from J, leaving 8 bases between them. In germline, CDR1 is SGHDT, CDR2 YYEEEE. CDR3 sequence: CASSPGISGNTIYF. In DNA, the CDR3 is TGTGCCAGCAGCCCAGGGATCTCTGGAAACACCATATATTTT. The whole variable domain, filled in from reference TRBV5-6 and TRBJ1-3, reads DAGVTQSPTHLIKTRGQQVTLRCSPKSGHDTVSWYQQALGQGPQFIFQYYEEEERQRGNFPDRFSGHQFPNYSSELNVNALLLGDSALYLCASSPGISGNTIYFGEGSWLTVV.

The rearrangement uses TRBV29-1 and TRBJ2-5; perhaps TRBD2 as D (5 bases). The CDR3 contains 13 residues. V lost 4 bases and J lost 5, with 14 bases in between. CDR1 and CDR2 (germline): SQVTM, ANQGSEA. This chain's CDR3 is CSVVELPGETQYF. The CDR3 coding sequence is TGCAGCGTTGTAGAACTCCCGGGGGAGACCCAGTACTTC.

The chain recombines TRBV5-5 with TRBJ1-6, with 7 bases fitting TRBD1. Looked up from germline, CDR1 is SGHKS and CDR2 is YYEKEE (reference sequence). J was trimmed by 6 bases and V by 3 bases; bases with no gene match: 9. This CDR3 comprises 16 residues. The CDR3 reads CASSSRPGQTNSPLHF. Here the CDR3 DNA reads TGTGCCAGCAGCTCCCGCCCGGGACAGACTAATTCACCCCTCCACTTT. Full variable domain (missing parts from reference TRBV5-5 and TRBJ1-6): DAGVTQSPTHLIKTRGQQVTLRCSPISGHKSVSWYQQVLGQGPQFIFQYYEKEERGRGNFPDRFSARQFPNYSSELNVNALLLGDSALYLCASSSRPGQTNSPLHFGNGTRLTVT.

This clone has only a few counts. This chain connects TRBV28 to TRBJ1-1; weak D call: TRBD1 (6 bases). The V end was cut by 5 bases, the J end by 5 bases, with 15 bases between. The germline V gene has CDR1 MDHEN and CDR2 SYDVKM. CDR3 length: 14 residues. This CDR3 is CASSTQGPETEAFF. The CDR3 DNA sequence: TGTGCCAGCAGTACACAGGGTCCGGAGACTGAAGCTTTCTTT.

J is TRBJ1-2 and V is TRBV6-5; TRBD1 agrees at 7 bases. Trimming cost V 6 bases and J 0 bases; bases outside gene matches: 4. CDR1 is MNHEY and CDR2 is SVGAGI in the germline V gene. The CDR3 runs to 14 residues. CDR3 loop: CASRKQGANYGYTF. CDR3 DNA: TGTGCCAGCAGGAAGCAGGGGGCTAACTATGGCTACACCTTC.

The CDR3: CASSSSEGDGYTF. The CDR3 DNA sequence: TGTGCCAGCAGCTCGTCAGAGGGGGACGGCTACACCTTC. The chain carries TRBV11-3 and TRBJ1-2, with D maybe TRBD1 (6 bases). The length of the CDR3 is 13 residues. Between the trimmed V and J ends, which lost 4 bases and 8 bases, there was a span of 14 bases. Germline V gene lookup returns CDR1 SGHNT and CDR2 YENEEA.

V is TRBV5-1 and J is TRBJ1-1; D is unclear. CDR1 and CDR2 from the germline V gene are SGHRS and YFSETQ. The CDR3 has 14 amino acids. V was cut by 3 bases and J by 4 bases, with 13 bases left in between. DNA for the CDR3: TGCGCCAGCAGCTCCACTAGTAGTGGCACTGAAGCTTTCTTT. This translates into CASSSTSSGTEAFF.

The J gene is TRBJ1-1, the V gene TRBV11-2; 7 positions agree with TRBD1. In germline, CDR1 is SGHAT, CDR2 FQNNGV. The CDR3 length is 17 residues. Germline trimming cut 1 base from V and 5 bases from J; bases unmatched to any gene: 13. This CDR3 is CASSLGNWARGVTEAFF. In DNA form, the CDR3 reads TGTGCCAGCAGCTTAGGGAACTGGGCCAGGGGGGTGACTGAAGCTTTCTTT.

The CDR3 region is CASSFLRARSGNTIYF. The CDR3 coding sequence is TGTGCCAGCAGTTTCCTCAGGGCACGCTCTGGAAACACCATATATTTT. The chain employs TRBV28 and TRBJ1-3; the D gene is possibly TRBD1 (5 bases). Trimming removed 3 bases at V and 0 bases at J, with 12 bases between. CDR3 length equals 16 residues. The germline V gene encodes CDR1 MDHEN and CDR2 SYDVKM.

This chain connects TRBV29-1 to TRBJ1-1, with D perhaps matching TRBD1 (5 bases). With 5 bases removed from V and 8 bases from J, the gap between germline ends came to 15 bases. CDR3 length equals 12 residues. CDR1 SQVTM and CDR2 ANQGSEA come from the germline V gene. Written as DNA, the CDR3 is TGCAGCGTTCGGAGACAGAGAGCCGAAGCTTTCTTT. It specifies CSVRRQRAEAFF.